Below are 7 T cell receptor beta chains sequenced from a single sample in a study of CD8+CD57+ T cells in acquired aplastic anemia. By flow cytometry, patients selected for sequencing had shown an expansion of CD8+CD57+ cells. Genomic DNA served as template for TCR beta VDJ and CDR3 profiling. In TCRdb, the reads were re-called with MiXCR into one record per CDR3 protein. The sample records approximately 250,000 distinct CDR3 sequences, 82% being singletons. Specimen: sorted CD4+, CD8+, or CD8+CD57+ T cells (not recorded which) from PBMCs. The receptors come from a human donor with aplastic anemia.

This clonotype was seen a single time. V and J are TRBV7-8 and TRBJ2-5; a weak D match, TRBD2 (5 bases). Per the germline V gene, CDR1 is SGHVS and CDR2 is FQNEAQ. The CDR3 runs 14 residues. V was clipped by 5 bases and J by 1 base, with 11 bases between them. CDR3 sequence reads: CASSRAGSQETQYF. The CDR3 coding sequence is TGTGCCAGCAGCAGGGCGGGCAGCCAAGAGACCCAGTACTTC. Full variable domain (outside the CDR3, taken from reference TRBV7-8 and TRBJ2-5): GAGVSQSPRYKVAKRGQDVALRCDPISGHVSLFWYQQALGQGPEFLTYFQNEAQLDKSGLPSDRFFAERPEGSVSTLKIQRTQQEDSAVYLCASSRAGSQETQYFGPGTRLLVL.

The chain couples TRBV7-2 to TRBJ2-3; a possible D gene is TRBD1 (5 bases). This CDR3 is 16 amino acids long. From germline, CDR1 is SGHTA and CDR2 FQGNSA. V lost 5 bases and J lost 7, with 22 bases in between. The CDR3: CASSPGPDETAHTQYF. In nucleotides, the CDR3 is TGTGCCAGCAGCCCTGGGCCAGACGAGACAGCCCATACGCAGTATTTT.

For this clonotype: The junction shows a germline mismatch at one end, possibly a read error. The CDR3 DNA sequence: TGTGCCAGCAGCCTAGCTGTCGGTATCGGTGGGCAGTCTTTC. Translation: CASSLAVGIGGQSF. The chain recombines TRBV7-2 with TRBJ1-2, with D uncertain. Looked up from germline, CDR1 is SGHTA and CDR2 is FQGNSA. The CDR3 runs 14 residues.

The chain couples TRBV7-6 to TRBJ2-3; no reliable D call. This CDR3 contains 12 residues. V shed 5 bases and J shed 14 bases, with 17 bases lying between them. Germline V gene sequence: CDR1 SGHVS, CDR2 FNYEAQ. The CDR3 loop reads CASSVGSDTSYF. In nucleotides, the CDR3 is TGTGCCAGCAGCGTAGGGTCAGATACTTCGTATTTT.

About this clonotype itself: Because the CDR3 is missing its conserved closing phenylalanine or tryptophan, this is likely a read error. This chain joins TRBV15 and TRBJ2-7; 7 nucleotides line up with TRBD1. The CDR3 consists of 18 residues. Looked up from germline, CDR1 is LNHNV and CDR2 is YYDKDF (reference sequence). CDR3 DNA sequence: TGTGCCAGCAGCAGTCAGCCAGACGGGACAGCCCTTTCCTACGGGCAGTACGCC. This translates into CASSSQPDGTALSYGQYA.

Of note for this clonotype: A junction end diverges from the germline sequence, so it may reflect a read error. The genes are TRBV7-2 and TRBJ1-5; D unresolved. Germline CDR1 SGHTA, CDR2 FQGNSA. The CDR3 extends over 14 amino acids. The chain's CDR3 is CASSLSDSYRPHVF. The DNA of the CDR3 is TGTGCCAGCAGCTTATCGGATAGCTACCGGCCCCACGTCTTT.

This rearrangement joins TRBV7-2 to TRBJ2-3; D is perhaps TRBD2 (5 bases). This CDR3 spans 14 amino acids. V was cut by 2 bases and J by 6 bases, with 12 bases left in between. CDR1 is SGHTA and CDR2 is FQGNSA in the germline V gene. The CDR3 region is CASSLKGGPDTQYF. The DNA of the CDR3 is TGTGCCAGCAGCTTAAAAGGAGGCCCCGATACGCAGTATTTT.